A selection of T cell receptor beta chains follows, all from one sample in a study of PD-1 blockade in mismatch repair-deficient tumors. Some clones are missing from TCRdb's copy, which holds only in-frame ones; the method was immunoSEQ multiplex PCR. The sample holds approximately 23,000 clones, less than 85% seen once. The material was PBMCs, obtained before pembrolizumab treatment. These receptors were obtained from an adult with mismatch repair-deficient cancer. Each CDR3 is given with its conserved first and last residue. A D gene is named only where the DNA matches it firmly. The size field is filled for only some rows; it gives once, few, many or a size class.

J gene	clone size	CDR3 length	D gene	V gene	CDR3 protein	CDR3 DNA
TRBJ2-3	-	17	TRBD2	TRBV5-4	CASSPRTSGYSTDTQYF	TGTGCCAGCAGCCCTCGGACTAGCGGGTATAGCACAGATACGCAGTATTTT
TRBJ2-1	-	14	-	TRBV30	CAWSGQVFDNEQFF	TGTGCCTGGAGTGGACAGGTTTTTGACAATGAGCAGTTCTTC
TRBJ2-5	-	17	TRBD1	TRBV7-3	CASSLSSTGGSGETQYF	TGTGCCAGCAGTTTATCCTCAACAGGGGGCTCGGGAGAGACCCAGTACTTC
TRBJ2-1	-	14	-	TRBV5-6	CASSPWTSDNEQFF	TGTGCCAGCAGCCCGTGGACATCGGACAATGAGCAGTTCTTC
TRBJ1-2	-	15	TRBD1	TRBV6-5	CASSYYTDRAGGYTF	TGTGCCAGCAGTTATTACACGGACAGGGCGGGCGGCTACACCTTC
TRBJ1-2	-	13	-	TRBV28	CATQNTGIYGYTF	TGTGCCACCCAAAATACAGGGATCTATGGCTACACCTTC
TRBJ1-2	-	17	-	TRBV21-1	CASSKVGDMSSNYGYTF	TGTGCCAGCAGCAAAGTTGGGGACATGTCCTCCAACTATGGCTACACCTTC
TRBJ1-6	-	17	-	TRBV19	CASSATGSGSYNSPLHF	TGTGCCAGTAGTGCTACAGGGTCAGGCTCCTATAATTCACCCCTCCACTTT
TRBJ1-2	-	14	TRBD1	TRBV5-4	CASSDDRGDYGYTF	TGTGCCAGCAGCGATGACAGGGGCGATTATGGCTACACCTTC
TRBJ2-1	-	15	TRBD1	TRBV6-1	CASSEPGQGYNEQFF	TGTGCCAGCAGTGAGCCGGGACAGGGGTACAATGAGCAGTTCTTC
TRBJ2-1	once	15	TRBD1	TRBV6-1	CASSMDRVPYNEQFF	TGTGCCAGCAGTATGGACAGGGTACCCTACAATGAGCAGTTCTTC
TRBJ2-3	-	10	TRBD2	TRBV29-1	CSTYQREKNF	TGCAGCACTTACCAGCGGGAGAAAAATTTT
TRBJ2-7	few	12	-	TRBV27	CASKSSWHEQYF	TGTGCCAGCAAAAGTAGCTGGCACGAGCAGTACTTC
TRBJ2-7	few	11	-	TRBV20-1	CSARGGGEQYF	TGCAGTGCTAGAGGGGGCGGCGAGCAGTACTTC
TRBJ2-7	once	16	TRBD2	TRBV5-1	CASSLASGRPQTEQYF	TGCGCCAGCAGCTTGGCTAGCGGGAGGCCCCAGACCGAGCAGTACTTC
TRBJ1-4	few	14	TRBD1	TRBV6-1	CASSVGRGQEKLFF	TGTGCCAGCAGTGTCGGGAGGGGGCAAGAAAAACTGTTTTTT
TRBJ2-7	-	13	-	TRBV11-2	CASSLDRRGEQYF	TGTGCCAGCAGCTTGGACAGGCGGGGCGAGCAGTACTTC
TRBJ2-2	-	15	-	TRBV5-1	CASSLDRANTGELFF	TGCGCCAGCAGCTTGGACAGGGCGAACACCGGGGAGCTGTTTTTT
TRBJ1-1	-	15	TRBD1	TRBV6-5	CASSDFTQGPREAFF	TGTGCCAGCAGTGACTTTACACAGGGGCCCCGTGAAGCTTTCTTT
TRBJ1-6	-	15	-	TRBV28	CASSLGGVLDSPLHF	TGTGCCAGCAGTTTAGGGGGGGTGCTTGATTCACCCCTCCACTTT
TRBJ2-3	once	16	-	TRBV5-4	CASSLGDWTSTDTQYF	TGTGCCAGCAGCTTGGGGGACTGGACTAGCACAGATACGCAGTATTTT
TRBJ1-2	-	14	TRBD1	TRBV27	CASSYRGPGYGYTF	TGTGCCAGCAGTTACAGGGGGCCTGGCTATGGCTACACCTTC
TRBJ2-5	-	12	-	TRBV29-1	CSVSRSQETQYF	TGCAGCGTTTCGCGGAGCCAAGAGACCCAGTACTTC
TRBJ2-4	-	11	-	TRBV5-1	CASSQENIQYF	TGCGCCAGCAGTCAGGAAAACATTCAGTACTTC
TRBJ1-1	-	13	TRBD1	TRBV5-8	CASSPGTGGSAFF	TGTGCCAGCAGCCCCGGGACAGGGGGATCAGCTTTCTTT
TRBJ1-5	-	13	-	TRBV28	CASSTISGMAQHF	TGTGCCAGCAGTACCATATCCGGGATGGCCCAGCATTTT
TRBJ2-6	-	15	-	TRBV19	CASTKGASGANVLTF	TGTGCCAGTACTAAAGGGGCCTCTGGGGCCAACGTCCTGACTTTC
TRBJ1-1	-	15	TRBD1	TRBV4-1	CASSQVDREGTEAFF	TGCGCCAGCAGCCAAGTCGACAGGGAAGGCACTGAAGCTTTCTTT
TRBJ1-2	-	13	-	TRBV18	CASSAGGSYGYTF	TGTGCCAGCTCAGCGGGGGGCTCCTATGGCTACACCTTC
TRBJ2-3	-	15	TRBD2	TRBV7-2	CASSTRTRRTDTQYF	TGTGCCAGCAGCACAAGGACTAGACGCACAGATACGCAGTATTTT
TRBJ1-2	once	18	TRBD1	TRBV4-1	CASSPLGAGGARDYGYTF	TGCGCCAGCAGCCCCTTAGGGGCAGGGGGCGCAAGGGACTATGGCTACACCTTC
TRBJ2-7	few	13	-	TRBV5-4	CASSSNTGYEQYF	TGTGCCAGCAGCAGTAATACAGGGTACGAGCAGTACTTC
TRBJ2-6	-	18	-	TRBV19	CASRETPGHRVRANVLTF	TGTGCCAGTAGGGAAACACCGGGACATCGCGTCCGGGCCAACGTCCTGACTTTC
TRBJ1-1	-	12	-	TRBV7-8	CASSLLDTEAFF	TGTGCCAGCAGCTTACTAGACACTGAAGCTTTCTTT
TRBJ1-1	-	14	-	TRBV6-1	CARNRRVMNTEAFF	TGTGCCAGGAATCGCCGGGTTATGAACACTGAAGCTTTCTTT
TRBJ1-1	-	17	-	TRBV27	CASSLSILDRFQAEAFF	TGTGCCAGCAGTTTATCGATATTAGACAGGTTTCAAGCTGAAGCTTTCTTT
TRBJ1-1	-	16	TRBD1	TRBV6-5	CASSYGFGTGGTEAFF	TGTGCCAGCAGTTACGGGTTCGGGACAGGGGGAACTGAAGCTTTCTTT
TRBJ2-5	-	16	TRBD2	TRBV7-9	CASSSGTSGTQETQYF	TGTGCCAGCAGCTCCGGGACTAGCGGGACACAAGAGACCCAGTACTTC
TRBJ2-2	-	15	-	TRBV2	CASTGRGVNTGELFF	TGTGCCAGCACCGGCAGGGGGGTAAACACCGGGGAGCTGTTTTTT
TRBJ2-1	-	16	TRBD2	TRBV19	CASTPGASGVYNEQFF	TGTGCCAGTACCCCTGGTGCTAGCGGGGTCTACAATGAGCAGTTCTTC
TRBJ2-1	once	17	-	TRBV5-1	CASSLASGGIPSNEQFF	TGCGCCAGCAGCTTGGCCAGTGGGGGGATTCCCTCCAATGAGCAGTTCTTC
TRBJ1-2	-	14	-	TRBV19	CASSTGAAGYGYTF	TGTGCCAGTAGTACTGGGGCGGCAGGCTATGGCTACACCTTC
TRBJ2-1	-	18	TRBD2	TRBV4-2	CASSQQPSGTSGGDEQFF	TGTGCCAGCAGCCAACAACCTTCCGGGACTAGCGGGGGTGATGAGCAGTTCTTC
TRBJ2-3	-	15	TRBD2	TRBV5-4	CASSLRGGTTDTQYF	TGTGCCAGTTCCCTCCGGGGGGGAACCACAGATACGCAGTATTTT
TRBJ2-5	few	12	-	TRBV2	CASSQDTETQYF	TGTGCCAGCAGCCAGGACACGGAGACCCAGTACTTC
TRBJ1-1	-	15	-	TRBV5-1	CASSLAGHKNTEAFF	TGCGCCAGCAGCTTGGCGGGACACAAGAACACTGAAGCTTTCTTT
TRBJ2-1	once	17	TRBD2	TRBV5-1	CASSGTGTSGFYNEQFF	TGCGCCAGCAGCGGGACTGGGACTAGCGGGTTCTACAATGAGCAGTTCTTC
TRBJ2-7	-	14	-	TRBV6-6	CASSLVRDLGEQYF	TGTGCCAGCAGTTTAGTCAGGGATCTCGGGGAGCAGTACTTC
TRBJ2-1	once	16	-	TRBV19	CASSIQRSAYDNEQFF	TGTGCCAGTAGTATTCAACGGTCCGCCTACGACAATGAGCAGTTCTTC
TRBJ2-7	-	15	TRBD2	TRBV6-1	CASSPIAGASYEQYF	TGTGCCAGCAGTCCGATTGCGGGAGCGTCCTACGAGCAGTACTTC
TRBJ2-7	-	15	TRBD2	TRBV5-1	CASSETSGSINEQYF	TGCGCCAGCAGTGAAACTAGCGGGAGTATCAACGAGCAGTACTTC
TRBJ2-7	-	15	-	TRBV6-1	CASSTRVEEHYEQYF	TGTGCCAGCAGTACCAGGGTCGAGGAACACTACGAGCAGTACTTC
TRBJ2-3	-	18	-	TRBV21-1	CASSKEGAGPPGLDTQYF	TGTGCCAGCAGCAAAGAAGGGGCAGGTCCCCCAGGCTTAGATACGCAGTATTTT
TRBJ2-5	-	14	TRBD2	TRBV5-1	CASSLATSEETQYF	TGCGCCAGCAGCTTGGCGACTAGCGAGGAGACCCAGTACTTC
TRBJ2-7	few	17	TRBD1	TRBV19	CASSRSTGTGQPNEQYF	TGTGCCAGTAGCAGAAGTACCGGGACAGGCCAACCCAACGAGCAGTACTTC